This T cell receptor (beta chain) emerged from a study of regulatory T cells in long-lasting Graves disease. This CDR3 region has 17 residues. The junction had 8 bases not matched to a gene; V was cut back by 6 bases and J by 0 bases. CDR1 is SNHLY and CDR2 is FYNNEI in the germline V gene. Both iRepertoire HTBI primers and Arm-PCR of CDR3 regions were used to build the TCR beta libraries. TCRdb called the multiplex PCR reads again in MiXCR, with one record for every CDR3 protein. The profile shows some 370,000 distinct CDR3 sequences, 12% of them singletons. This clonotype was observed at least ten times. Time point of the sample: newly diagnosed GD, antithyroid drugs for less than 3 months. Extracted RNA from PBMCs served as the source of the TCR library. Another study also made use of these data, one on T cells in Graves' hyperthyroidism and ophthalmopathy.

This TCR was recovered from a woman between 18 and 29 years old with Graves disease. The starting material was peripheral blood mononuclear cells (PBMCs), obtained at new diagnosis, from a patient treated with antithyroid drugs. V and J are TRBV2 and TRBJ2-2; 9 nucleotides agree with TRBD1. This CDR3 is CASRDRGYRSNTGELFF. In nucleotides, the CDR3 is TGTGCCAGCAGGGACAGGGGTTATCGGTCGAACACCGGGGAGCTGTTTTTT.